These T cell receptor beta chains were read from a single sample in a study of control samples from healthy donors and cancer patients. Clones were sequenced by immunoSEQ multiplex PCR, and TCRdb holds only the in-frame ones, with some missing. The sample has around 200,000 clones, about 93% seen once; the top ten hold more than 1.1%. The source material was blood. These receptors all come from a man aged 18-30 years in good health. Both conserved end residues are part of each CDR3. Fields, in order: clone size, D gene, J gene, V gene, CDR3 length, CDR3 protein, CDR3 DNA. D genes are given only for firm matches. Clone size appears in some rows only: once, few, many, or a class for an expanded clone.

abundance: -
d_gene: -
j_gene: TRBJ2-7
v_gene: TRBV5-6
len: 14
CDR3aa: CASSFGHGTYEQYF
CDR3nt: TGTGCCAGCAGCTTTGGGCACGGTACCTACGAGCAGTACTTC

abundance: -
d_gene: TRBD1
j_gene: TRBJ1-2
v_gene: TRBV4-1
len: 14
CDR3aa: CASSSGQKVYGYTF
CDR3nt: TGCGCCAGCAGCTCGGGACAGAAAGTCTATGGCTACACCTTC

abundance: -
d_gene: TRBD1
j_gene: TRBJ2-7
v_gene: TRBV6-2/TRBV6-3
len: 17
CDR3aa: CASSYLLSTGGSYEQYF
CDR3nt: TGTGCCAGCAGTTACCTTTTATCGACAGGGGGTTCCTACGAGCAGTACTTC

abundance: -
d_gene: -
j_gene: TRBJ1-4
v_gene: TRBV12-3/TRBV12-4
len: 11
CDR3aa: CASSLRGKLFF
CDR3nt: TGTGCCAGCAGCCTCAGGGGAAAACTGTTTTTT

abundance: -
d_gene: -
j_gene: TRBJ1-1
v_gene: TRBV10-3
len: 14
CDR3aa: CAISESRGEIGAFF
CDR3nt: TGTGCCATCAGTGAGTCCCGAGGGGAAATCGGAGCTTTCTTT

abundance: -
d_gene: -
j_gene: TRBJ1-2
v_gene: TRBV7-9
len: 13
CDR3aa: CAARRGGLVGYTF
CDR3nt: TGTGCGGCCCGAAGGGGCGGGTTGGTCGGCTACACCTTC

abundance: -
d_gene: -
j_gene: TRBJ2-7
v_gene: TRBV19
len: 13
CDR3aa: CASSIAGGVEQYF
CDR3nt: TGTGCCAGTTCAATAGCCGGAGGGGTGGAGCAGTACTTC

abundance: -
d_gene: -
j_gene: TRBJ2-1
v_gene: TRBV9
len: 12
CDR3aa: CASSVFGGEQFF
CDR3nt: TGTGCCAGCAGCGTATTCGGGGGCGAGCAGTTCTTC

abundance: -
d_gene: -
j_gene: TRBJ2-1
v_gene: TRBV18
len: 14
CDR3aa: CASSPPSVYNEQFF
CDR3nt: TGTGCCAGCTCACCTCCTAGCGTCTACAATGAGCAGTTCTTC

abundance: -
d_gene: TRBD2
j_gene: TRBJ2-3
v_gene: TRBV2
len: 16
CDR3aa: CASSPYAGGPGDTQYF
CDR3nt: TGTGCCAGCAGCCCATATGCGGGGGGGCCCGGAGATACGCAGTATTTT

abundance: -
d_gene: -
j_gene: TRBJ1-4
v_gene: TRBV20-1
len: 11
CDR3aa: CSARKQEKLFF
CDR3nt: TGCAGTGCTCGGAAACAGGAAAAACTGTTTTTT

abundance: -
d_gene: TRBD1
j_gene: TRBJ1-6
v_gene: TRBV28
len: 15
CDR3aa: CASIETGAGNSPLHF
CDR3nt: TGTGCCAGCATTGAGACAGGGGCCGGGAATTCACCCCTCCACTTT

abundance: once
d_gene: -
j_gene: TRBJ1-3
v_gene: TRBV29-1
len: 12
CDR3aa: CSVRNSGNTIYF
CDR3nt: TGCAGCGTTCGTAACTCTGGAAACACCATATATTTT

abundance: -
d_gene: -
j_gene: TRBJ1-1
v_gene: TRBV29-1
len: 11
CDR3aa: CSVDDGQTTFF
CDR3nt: TGCAGCGTTGACGACGGACAGACTACTTTCTTT

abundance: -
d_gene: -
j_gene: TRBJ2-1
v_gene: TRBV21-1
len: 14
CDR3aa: CASTCYSSYNEQFF
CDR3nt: TGTGCCAGCACCTGTTATAGCTCCTACAATGAGCAGTTCTTC

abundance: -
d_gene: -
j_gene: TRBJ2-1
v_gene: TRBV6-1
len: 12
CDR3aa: CASSETEGEQFF
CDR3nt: TGTGCCAGCAGTGAAACTGAGGGTGAGCAGTTCTTC

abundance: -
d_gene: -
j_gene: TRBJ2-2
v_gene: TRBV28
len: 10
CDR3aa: CASSGGELFF
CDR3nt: TGTGCCAGCAGTGGCGGGGAGCTGTTTTTT

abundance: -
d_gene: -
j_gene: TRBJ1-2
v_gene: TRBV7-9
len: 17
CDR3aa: CASSLALPGAANYGYTF
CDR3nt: TGTGCCAGCAGCTTAGCGCTCCCTGGGGCGGCGAACTATGGCTACACCTTC

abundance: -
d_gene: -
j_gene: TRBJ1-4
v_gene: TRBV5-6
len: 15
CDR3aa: CASSLGRGWIEKLFF
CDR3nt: TGTGCCAGCAGCTTGGGCAGGGGATGGATCGAAAAACTGTTTTTT

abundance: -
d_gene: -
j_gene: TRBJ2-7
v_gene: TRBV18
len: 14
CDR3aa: CASSPTRMGYEQYF
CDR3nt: TGTGCCAGCTCACCCACCAGAATGGGATACGAGCAGTACTTC

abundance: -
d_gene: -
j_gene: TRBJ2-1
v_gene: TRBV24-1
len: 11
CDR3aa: CATSDYGGQFF
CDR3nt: TGTGCCACCAGTGATTATGGGGGGCAGTTCTTC

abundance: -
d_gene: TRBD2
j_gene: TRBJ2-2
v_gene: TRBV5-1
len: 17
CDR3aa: CASSPDTSGGNTGELFF
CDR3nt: TGCGCCAGCAGCCCCGATACTAGCGGGGGTAACACCGGGGAGCTGTTTTTT

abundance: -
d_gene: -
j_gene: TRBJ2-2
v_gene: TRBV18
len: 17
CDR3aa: CASSPPSRQINTGELFF
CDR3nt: TGTGCCAGCTCACCACCGAGTCGACAGATCAACACCGGGGAGCTGTTTTTT

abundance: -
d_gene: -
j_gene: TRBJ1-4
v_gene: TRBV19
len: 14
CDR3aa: CASSKTYSSEELFF
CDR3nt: TGTGCCAGTAGTAAAACATATTCATCCGAAGAACTGTTTTTT

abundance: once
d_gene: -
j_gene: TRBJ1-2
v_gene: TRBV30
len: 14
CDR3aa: CAWRRAGEDYGYTF
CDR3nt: TGTGCCTGGCGGAGGGCAGGGGAAGACTATGGCTACACCTTC

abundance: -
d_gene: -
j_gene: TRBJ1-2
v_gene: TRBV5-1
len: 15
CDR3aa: CASSLGWADLYGYTF
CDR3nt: TGCGCCAGCAGCTTGGGCTGGGCAGATCTCTATGGCTACACCTTC

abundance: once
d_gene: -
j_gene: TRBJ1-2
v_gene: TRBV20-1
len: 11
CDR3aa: CSARDRGGYTF
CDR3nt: TGCAGTGCTCGGGACCGGGGTGGCTACACCTTC

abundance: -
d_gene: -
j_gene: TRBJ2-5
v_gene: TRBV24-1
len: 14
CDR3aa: CATSRGTSAETQYF
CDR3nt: TGTGCCACCAGTCGGGGGACTTCTGCAGAGACCCAGTACTTC

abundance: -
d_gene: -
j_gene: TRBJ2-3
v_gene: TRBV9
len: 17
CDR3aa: CASSVHAGRLFTDTQYF
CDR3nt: TGTGCCAGCAGCGTCCATGCTGGGAGGCTATTCACAGATACGCAGTATTTT

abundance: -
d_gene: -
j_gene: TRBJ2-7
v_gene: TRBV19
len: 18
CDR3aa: CASSIRTSGTLVSYEQYF
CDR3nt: TGTGCCAGTAGTATCCGAACTTCCGGGACGCTAGTTTCATACGAGCAGTACTTC

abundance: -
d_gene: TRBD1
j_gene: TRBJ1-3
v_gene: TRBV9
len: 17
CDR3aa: CASSVRSGQDRGNTIYF
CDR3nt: TGTGCCAGCAGCGTTCGATCGGGACAGGACAGGGGGAACACCATATATTTT

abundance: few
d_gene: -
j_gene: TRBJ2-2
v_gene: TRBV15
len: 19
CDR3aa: CATSSDPPSRPPNTGELFF
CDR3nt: TGTGCCACCAGCAGCGACCCACCTTCGAGGCCACCGAACACCGGGGAGCTGTTTTTT

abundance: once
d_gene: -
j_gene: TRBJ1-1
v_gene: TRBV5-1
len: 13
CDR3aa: CASSLESTDEAFF
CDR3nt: TGCGCCAGCAGCTTGGAATCAACGGATGAAGCTTTCTTT